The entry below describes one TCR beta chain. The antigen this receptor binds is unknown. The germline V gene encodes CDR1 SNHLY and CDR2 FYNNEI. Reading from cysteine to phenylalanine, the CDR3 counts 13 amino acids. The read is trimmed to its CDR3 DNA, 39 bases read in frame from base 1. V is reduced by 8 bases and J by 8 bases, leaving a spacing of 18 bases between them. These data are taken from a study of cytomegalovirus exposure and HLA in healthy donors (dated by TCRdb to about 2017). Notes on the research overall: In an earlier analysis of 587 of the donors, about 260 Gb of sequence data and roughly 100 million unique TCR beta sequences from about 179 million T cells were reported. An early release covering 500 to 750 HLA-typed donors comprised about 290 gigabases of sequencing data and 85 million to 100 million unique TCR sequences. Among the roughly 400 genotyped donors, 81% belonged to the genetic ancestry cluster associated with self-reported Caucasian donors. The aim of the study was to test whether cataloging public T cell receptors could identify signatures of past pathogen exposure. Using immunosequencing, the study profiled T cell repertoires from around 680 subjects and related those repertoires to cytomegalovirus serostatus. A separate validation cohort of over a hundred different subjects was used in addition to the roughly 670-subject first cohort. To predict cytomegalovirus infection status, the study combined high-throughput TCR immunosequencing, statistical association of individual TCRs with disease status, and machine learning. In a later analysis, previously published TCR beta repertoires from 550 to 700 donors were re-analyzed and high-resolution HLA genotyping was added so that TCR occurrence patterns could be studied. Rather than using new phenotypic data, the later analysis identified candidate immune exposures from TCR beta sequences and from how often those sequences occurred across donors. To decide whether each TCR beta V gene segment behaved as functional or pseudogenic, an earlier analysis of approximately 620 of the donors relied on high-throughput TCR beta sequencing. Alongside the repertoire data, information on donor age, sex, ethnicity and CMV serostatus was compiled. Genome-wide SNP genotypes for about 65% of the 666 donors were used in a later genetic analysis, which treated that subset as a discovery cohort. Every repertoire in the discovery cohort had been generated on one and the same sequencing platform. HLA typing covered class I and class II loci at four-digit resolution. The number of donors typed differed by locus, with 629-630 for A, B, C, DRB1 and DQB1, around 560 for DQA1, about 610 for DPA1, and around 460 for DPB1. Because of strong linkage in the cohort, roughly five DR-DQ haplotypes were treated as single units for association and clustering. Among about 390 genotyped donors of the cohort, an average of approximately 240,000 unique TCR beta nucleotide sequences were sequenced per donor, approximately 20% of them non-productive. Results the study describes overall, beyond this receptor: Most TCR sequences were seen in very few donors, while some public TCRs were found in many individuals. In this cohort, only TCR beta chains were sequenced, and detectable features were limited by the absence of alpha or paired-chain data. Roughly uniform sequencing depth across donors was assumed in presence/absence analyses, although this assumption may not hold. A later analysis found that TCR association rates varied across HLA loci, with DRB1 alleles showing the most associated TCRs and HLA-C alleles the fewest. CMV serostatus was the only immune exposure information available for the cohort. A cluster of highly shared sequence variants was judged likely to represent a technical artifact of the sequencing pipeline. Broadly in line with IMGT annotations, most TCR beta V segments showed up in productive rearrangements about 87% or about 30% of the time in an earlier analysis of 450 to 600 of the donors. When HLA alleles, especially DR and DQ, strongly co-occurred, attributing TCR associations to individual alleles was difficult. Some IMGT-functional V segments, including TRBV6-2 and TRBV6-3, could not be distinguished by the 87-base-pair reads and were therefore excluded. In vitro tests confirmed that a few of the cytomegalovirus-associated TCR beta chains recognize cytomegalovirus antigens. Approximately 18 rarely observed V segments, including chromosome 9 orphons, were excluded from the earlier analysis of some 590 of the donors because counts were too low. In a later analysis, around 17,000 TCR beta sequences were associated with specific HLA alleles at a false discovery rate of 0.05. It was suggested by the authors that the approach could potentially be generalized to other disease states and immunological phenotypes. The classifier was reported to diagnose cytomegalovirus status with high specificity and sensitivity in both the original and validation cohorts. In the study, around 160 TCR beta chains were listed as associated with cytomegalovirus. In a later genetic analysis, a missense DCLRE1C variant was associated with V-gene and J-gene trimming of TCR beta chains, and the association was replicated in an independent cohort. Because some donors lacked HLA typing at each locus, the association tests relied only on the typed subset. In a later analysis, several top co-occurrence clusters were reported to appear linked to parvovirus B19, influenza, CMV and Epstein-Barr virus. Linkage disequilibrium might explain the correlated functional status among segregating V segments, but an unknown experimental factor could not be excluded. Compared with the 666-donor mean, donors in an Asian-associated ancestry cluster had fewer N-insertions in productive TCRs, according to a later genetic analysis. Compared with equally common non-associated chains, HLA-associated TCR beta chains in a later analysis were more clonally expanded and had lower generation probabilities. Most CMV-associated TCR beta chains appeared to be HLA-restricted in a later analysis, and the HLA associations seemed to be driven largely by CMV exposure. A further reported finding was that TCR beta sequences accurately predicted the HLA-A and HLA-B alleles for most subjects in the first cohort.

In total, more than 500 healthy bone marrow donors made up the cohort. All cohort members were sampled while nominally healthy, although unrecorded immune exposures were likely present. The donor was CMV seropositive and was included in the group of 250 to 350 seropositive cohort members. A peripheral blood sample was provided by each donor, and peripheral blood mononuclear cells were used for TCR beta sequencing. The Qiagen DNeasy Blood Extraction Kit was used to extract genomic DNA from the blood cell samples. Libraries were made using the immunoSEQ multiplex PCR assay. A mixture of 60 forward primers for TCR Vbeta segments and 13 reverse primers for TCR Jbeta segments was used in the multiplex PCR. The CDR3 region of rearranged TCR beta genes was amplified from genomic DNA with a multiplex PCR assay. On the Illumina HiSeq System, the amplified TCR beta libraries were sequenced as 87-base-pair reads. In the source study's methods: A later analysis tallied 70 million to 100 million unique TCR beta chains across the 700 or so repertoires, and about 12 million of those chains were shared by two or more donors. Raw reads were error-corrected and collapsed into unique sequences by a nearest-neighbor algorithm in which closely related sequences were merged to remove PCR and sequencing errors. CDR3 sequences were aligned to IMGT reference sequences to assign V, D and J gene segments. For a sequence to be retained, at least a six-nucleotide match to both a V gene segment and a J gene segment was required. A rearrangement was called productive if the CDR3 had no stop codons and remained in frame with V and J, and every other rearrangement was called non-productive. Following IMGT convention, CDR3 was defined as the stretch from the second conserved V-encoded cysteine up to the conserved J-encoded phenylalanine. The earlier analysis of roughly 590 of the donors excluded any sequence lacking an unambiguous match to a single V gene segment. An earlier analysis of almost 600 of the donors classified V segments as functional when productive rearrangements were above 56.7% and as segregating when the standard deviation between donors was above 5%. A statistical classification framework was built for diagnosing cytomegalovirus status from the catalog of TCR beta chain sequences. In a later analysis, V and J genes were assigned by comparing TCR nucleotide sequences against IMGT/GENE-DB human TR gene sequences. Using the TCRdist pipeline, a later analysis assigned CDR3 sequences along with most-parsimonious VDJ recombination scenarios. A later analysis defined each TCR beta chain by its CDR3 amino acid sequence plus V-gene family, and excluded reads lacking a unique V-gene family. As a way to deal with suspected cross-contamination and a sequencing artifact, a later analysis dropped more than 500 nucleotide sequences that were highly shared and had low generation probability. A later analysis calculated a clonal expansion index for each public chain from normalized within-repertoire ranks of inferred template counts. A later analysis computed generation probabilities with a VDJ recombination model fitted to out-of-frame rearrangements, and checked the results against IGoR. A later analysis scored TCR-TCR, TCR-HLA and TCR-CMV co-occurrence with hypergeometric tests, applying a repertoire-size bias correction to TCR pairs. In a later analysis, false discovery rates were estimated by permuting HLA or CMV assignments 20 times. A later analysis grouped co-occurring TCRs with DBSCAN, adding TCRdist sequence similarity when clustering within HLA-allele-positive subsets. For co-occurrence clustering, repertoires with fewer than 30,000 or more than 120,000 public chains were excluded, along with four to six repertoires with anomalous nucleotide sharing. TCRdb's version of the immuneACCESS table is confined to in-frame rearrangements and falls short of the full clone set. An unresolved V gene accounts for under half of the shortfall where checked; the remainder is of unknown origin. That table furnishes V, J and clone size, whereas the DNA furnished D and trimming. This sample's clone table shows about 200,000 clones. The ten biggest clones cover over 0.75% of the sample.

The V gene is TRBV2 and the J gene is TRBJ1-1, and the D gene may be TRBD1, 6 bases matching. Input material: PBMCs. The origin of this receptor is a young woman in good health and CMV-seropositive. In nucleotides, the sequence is TGTGCCAGCTCGGGACAATTAAGGACCGAAGCTTTCTTT. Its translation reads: CASSGQLRTEAFF.